These 10 T cell receptor beta chains share one sample of origin, sequenced in a study of breast tumors, draining lymph nodes, adjacent tissues (dated by TCRdb to 2016 to 2017). Lymph node samples were obtained from the axillary draining lymph nodes of breast cancer patients. Preparation of the library involved multiplex PCR. The instrument was an Illumina HiSeq 2000. TCRdb ran its own pipeline on the public reads, namely fastp trimming at Q25 and MiXCR clone calling, and kept in-frame beta chains. Every distinct CDR3 protein forms one entry, paired with its most common genes and DNA. Across this sample there are 150,000 to 250,000 distinct CDR3 sequences, with approximately 33% seen only once. Clones ranked in the top ten supply 4% to 5.5% of the sample. Sequenced: axillary lymph node tissue. These receptors were taken from a female donor with breast cancer. Some clones in this sample may be carry-over from other donors' samples.

The chain is built from TRBV4-2 and TRBJ2-3, with TRBD2 matching over 11 bases. The trim removed 6 bases at V and 1 base at J, leaving 3 bases unmatched. Looked up from germline, CDR1 is LGHNA and CDR2 is YNFKEQ. This CDR3 region has 15 residues. CDR3 protein: CASRPLAGGTDTQYF. The CDR3 nucleotides are TGTGCCAGCAGACCACTAGCGGGGGGCACAGATACGCAGTATTTT.

A word on this clonotype: A read error may be the cause here, since a much bigger clone is one base away. V gene TRBV28 combines with J gene TRBJ1-2; unclear D gene. The CDR3 is 14 residues long. Germline V gene lookup returns CDR1 MDHEN and CDR2 SYDVKM. CDR3 bases: TGTGCCGGCAGTTTATCCCTCCACGGGGATGGCTACACCTTC. This gives the protein CAGSLSLHGDGYTF.

There are many counts of this clonotype. This chain connects TRBV24-1 to TRBJ2-3; TRBD1 matches at 9 bases. Germline loops: CDR1 KGHDR, CDR2 SFDVKD. CDR3 length equals 14 residues. V gave up 7 bases and J gave up 3 bases; unmatched junction bases: 4. The CDR3 loop reads CATSPGTGTDTQYF. In nucleotides, the CDR3 is TGTGCCACCAGCCCCGGGACAGGGACAGATACGCAGTATTTT.

This clonotype was picked up many times. As DNA, the CDR3 is TGTGCCAGCTCACCACCGGGACTAGCGGGGTCTGAGCAGTACTTC. Its protein product is CASSPPGLAGSEQYF. This chain joins TRBV18 and TRBJ2-7, with 13 bases matching TRBD2. CDR1 KGHSH and CDR2 LQKENI come from the germline V gene. The J segment lost 7 bases and the V segment lost 0 bases, leaving 3 bases of the junction unmatched. The length of the CDR3 is 15 residues.

As for this clonotype: This may arise from a read error, as a much more abundant clone is one base away. This rearrangement joins TRBV20-1 to TRBJ1-2; no firm D call. CDR1 and CDR2 from the germline V gene are DFQATT and SNEGSKA (reference sequence). The CDR3 consists of 12 residues. The CDR3 sequence: CSATSPNYGSTF. The CDR3 DNA follows: TGCAGTGCTACCAGCCCTAACTATGGCTCCACCTTC.

In its sample, this clonotype was seen a few times. The rearrangement uses TRBV10-2 and TRBJ1-1, with D possibly matching TRBD1 (5 bases). The ends were cut back, 8 bases at V and 5 bases at J, with 12 bases in the middle. CDR1 and CDR2 from the germline V gene are WSHSY and SAAADI. The CDR3 covers 12 residues. CDR3 amino acids: CASLQGGTEAFF. DNA for the CDR3: TGCGCCAGCCTCCAGGGAGGGACTGAAGCTTTCTTT.

This clonotype has at least ten counts. This rearrangement joins TRBV20-1 to TRBJ2-1; 10 bases map to TRBD2. Germline V gene data show CDR1 as DFQATT and CDR2 as SNEGSKA (reference sequence). This CDR3 spans 14 amino acids. V trimming: 5 bases; J trimming: 4 bases; junction bases outside the gene matches: 5. The CDR3 sequence: CSAPPAGGYNEQFF. DNA of the CDR3: TGCAGTGCTCCTCCAGCGGGGGGGTACAATGAGCAGTTCTTC.

This clonotype was observed at least ten times. This rearrangement joins TRBV14 to TRBJ1-6, with unresolved D. Trimming stripped 1 base from V and 5 bases from J, with 9 bases between. The CDR3 length is 15 residues. From germline, CDR1 is SGHDN and CDR2 FVKESK. The CDR3 sequence is CASSQVGLNNSPLHF. The CDR3 DNA reads as TGTGCCAGCAGCCAAGTCGGACTTAATAATTCACCCCTCCACTTT.

This clonotype showed up many times. The chain is built from TRBV6-4 and TRBJ2-2, with D perhaps TRBD1 (6 bases). With 4 bases removed from V and 4 bases from J, the gap between germline ends came to 19 bases. This CDR3 spans 17 amino acids. CDR1 and CDR2 from the germline V gene are MRHNA and SNTAGT. CDR3 residues: CASSGSPGDTGTGELFF. The CDR3 region has the DNA TGTGCCAGCAGTGGCTCCCCCGGGGACACGGGCACCGGGGAGCTGTTTTTT.

This clonotype showed up many times. The chain recombines TRBV20-1 with TRBJ2-5; D may be TRBD2 (5 bases). The germline V and J ends were trimmed by 1 base and 5 bases, with 11 bases remaining between them. The CDR3 loop spans 13 amino acids. Germline-derived CDR1 and CDR2 are DFQATT and SNEGSKA (reference sequence). The CDR3 bases are TGCAGTGCTAGAGTATCCGGGGAGGAGACCCAGTACTTC. This codes for CSARVSGEETQYF.